This entry concerns a single T cell receptor beta chain. Libraries were prepared by immunoSEQ multiplex PCR; TCRdb keeps only in-frame clonotypes and omits some of them. Of 65,000 to 85,000 clones listed, 60% to 80% are singletons. This CDR3 comprises 14 residues. Trimming at V came to 4 bases and at J to 4 bases, leaving 5 bases not matched to a gene. From germline, CDR1 is SGHNT and CDR2 YYREEE (reference sequence). This entry belongs to a study of radiotherapy plus CTLA-4 blockade in lung cancer. The chain uses TRBV5-4 and TRBJ2-5; 9 bases are shared with TRBD1. The sequencing used peripheral blood, collected from a patient treated with radiotherapy plus ipilimumab. The receptor was derived from a human donor with non-small cell lung cancer whose response to radiotherapy plus ipilimumab could not be evaluated. Some clones in this sample may be carry-over from other donors' samples. The CDR3 sequence is CASSNLDRGETQYF. CDR3 bases: TGTGCCAGCAGCAACCTGGACAGGGGAGAGACCCAGTACTTC.